A selection of T cell receptor beta chains follows, all from one sample in a study of cytomegalovirus exposure and HLA in healthy donors. Sequenced by immunoSEQ multiplex PCR; TCRdb stores in-frame clones only, minus some. The sample holds 130,000 or so clones, roughly 62% seen once. The specimen was PBMCs. Receptors were obtained from a male donor in good health and CMV-seronegative. CDR3s include the opening cysteine and the closing phenylalanine or tryptophan. Fields, in order: CDR3 DNA, CDR3 protein, V gene, J gene, clone size, D gene. A D gene is named only where the DNA matches it firmly. Where a row states a size, it is once, few, many or the class of an expanded clone; other rows omit it.

DNA: TGTGCCACCAGCAGACCGACCAGGGGAGTATGGACAGATACGCAGTATTTT
CDR3: CATSRPTRGVWTDTQYF
V: TRBV15
J: TRBJ2-3
size: NA
D: NA

DNA: TGTGCCAGTAGTATCGCAGGGGGAAAGGGGCAGTTCTTC
CDR3: CASSIAGGKGQFF
V: TRBV19
J: TRBJ2-1
size: NA
D: TRBD1

DNA: TGTGCCAGCAGCTCGTACGGGTCGAGGGACATTCAGTACTTC
CDR3: CASSSYGSRDIQYF
V: TRBV7-2
J: TRBJ2-4
size: NA
D: NA

DNA: TGTGCCAGCAGTTTGACGGGACTACTGACTTTTGATACGCAGTATTTT
CDR3: CASSLTGLLTFDTQYF
V: TRBV7-3
J: TRBJ2-3
size: NA
D: TRBD2

DNA: TGTGCCAGCAGCTTAGAGGGGAGGACAGGGAGGGGCTACACCTTC
CDR3: CASSLEGRTGRGYTF
V: TRBV7-2
J: TRBJ1-2
size: NA
D: TRBD1

DNA: TGCGCCAGCAGCTCGGGATCTACTCCGAACACCGGGGAGCTGTTTTTT
CDR3: CASSSGSTPNTGELFF
V: TRBV5-1
J: TRBJ2-2
size: NA
D: NA

DNA: TGTGCCAGCAGCCGACAAACAGGGATTAATTCACCCCTCCACTTT
CDR3: CASSRQTGINSPLHF
V: TRBV6-5
J: TRBJ1-6
size: NA
D: NA

DNA: TGTGCCAGCAGCGTATCAAACAGGTTCACCGGGGAGCTGTTTTTT
CDR3: CASSVSNRFTGELFF
V: TRBV9
J: TRBJ2-2
size: NA
D: NA

DNA: TGTGCCAGTCGGGGACAGGTGTGGAACACTGAAGCTTTCTTT
CDR3: CASRGQVWNTEAFF
V: TRBV19
J: TRBJ1-1
size: NA
D: TRBD1

DNA: TGTGCCATTGAGGACGGGAGGGGGGGCCTCAACACTGAAGCTTTCTTT
CDR3: CAIEDGRGGLNTEAFF
V: TRBV6-6
J: TRBJ1-1
size: NA
D: NA

DNA: TGTGCCATCAGTGAGTCTGGTACGGCAGGGGGCAAGGAAAAACTGTTTTTT
CDR3: CAISESGTAGGKEKLFF
V: TRBV10-3
J: TRBJ1-4
size: NA
D: TRBD1

DNA: TGTGCCATCAGTGTTGGGGAGACCACAGATACGCAGTATTTT
CDR3: CAISVGETTDTQYF
V: TRBV10-3
J: TRBJ2-3
size: few
D: NA

DNA: TGTGCCAGCAGGAACGGACTTGGAACTTCACCCCTCCACTTT
CDR3: CASRNGLGTSPLHF
V: TRBV2
J: TRBJ1-6
size: NA
D: NA

DNA: TGTGCCAGCAGCTTTTCCGGGACAGGGAGTAAAAATCAGCCCCAGCATTTT
CDR3: CASSFSGTGSKNQPQHF
V: TRBV7-2
J: TRBJ1-5
size: NA
D: TRBD1

DNA: TGTGCCAGCAGTTCTAGTTCAGATACGCAGTATTTT
CDR3: CASSSSSDTQYF
V: TRBV28
J: TRBJ2-3
size: NA
D: NA

DNA: TGCGCCAGCAGCCGACGACAGGCCGGCGGCGAAAAACTGTTTTTT
CDR3: CASSRRQAGGEKLFF
V: TRBV4-1
J: TRBJ1-4
size: NA
D: NA

DNA: TGTGCCATCAGTTCGGGACTAGCGGGGGTGGGAGATACGCAGTATTTT
CDR3: CAISSGLAGVGDTQYF
V: TRBV10-3
J: TRBJ2-3
size: NA
D: TRBD2

DNA: TGTGCCAGCAGCTTACTGCGACTAGCGGGGGAAGAGACCCAGTACTTC
CDR3: CASSLLRLAGEETQYF
V: TRBV11-3
J: TRBJ2-5
size: NA
D: TRBD2

DNA: TGTGCCAGTAGTACCGTCCTCTCTGGAAACACCATATATTTT
CDR3: CASSTVLSGNTIYF
V: TRBV19
J: TRBJ1-3
size: few
D: NA

DNA: TGTGCCAGCAGTTTAAACAGCAGGGGCTACACCTTC
CDR3: CASSLNSRGYTF
V: TRBV28
J: TRBJ1-2
size: few
D: NA

DNA: TGTGCCAGCAGTCTTGACAGGGCTATCTACGAGCAGTACTTC
CDR3: CASSLDRAIYEQYF
V: TRBV7-2
J: TRBJ2-7
size: few
D: TRBD1

DNA: TGTGCCAGTAGTGGGGGCGAAGTCCTTTCACCCCTCCACTTT
CDR3: CASSGGEVLSPLHF
V: TRBV19
J: TRBJ1-6
size: NA
D: NA

DNA: TGTGCCAGCAGTGACCCCGACAGGGGCCGGTCAGACGACCGAGGCTACACCTTC
CDR3: CASSDPDRGRSDDRGYTF
V: TRBV6-1
J: TRBJ1-2
size: NA
D: TRBD1

DNA: TGTGCCAGCAGTTTAACAGGGGGCTCTAATGAAAAACTGTTTTTT
CDR3: CASSLTGGSNEKLFF
V: TRBV27
J: TRBJ1-4
size: NA
D: TRBD1

DNA: TGCGCCAGCAGCTTGGAGTATGGGGCAGAGATTGCCTATGAAAAACTGTTTTTT
CDR3: CASSLEYGAEIAYEKLFF
V: TRBV5-1
J: TRBJ1-4
size: once
D: NA

DNA: TGTGCCAGCAGCTCGCCTGGACAGGGGCGTAATGAAAAACTGTTTTTT
CDR3: CASSSPGQGRNEKLFF
V: TRBV7-9
J: TRBJ1-4
size: NA
D: TRBD1

DNA: TGTGCCAGCAGCGTAGGTCTAGCGGGGGGTGGGGAGACCCAGTACTTC
CDR3: CASSVGLAGGGETQYF
V: TRBV9
J: TRBJ2-5
size: once
D: TRBD2

DNA: TGTGCCAGCAGCTTAGTGTCCACTTCGGGTGGCTACACCTTC
CDR3: CASSLVSTSGGYTF
V: TRBV11-2
J: TRBJ1-2
size: NA
D: NA

DNA: TGTGCCAGCAGCTTGGTTTTAGGACAGGGGCATAATTCACCCCTCCACTTT
CDR3: CASSLVLGQGHNSPLHF
V: TRBV5-8
J: TRBJ1-6
size: once
D: TRBD1

DNA: TGTGCCAGCAGCATCCAGGGGGTCAACTATGGCTACACCTTC
CDR3: CASSIQGVNYGYTF
V: TRBV9
J: TRBJ1-2
size: NA
D: TRBD1

DNA: TGTGCCAGCAGTTACTCGGGCATGTTGGAAGCTTTCTTT
CDR3: CASSYSGMLEAFF
V: TRBV6-5
J: TRBJ1-1
size: few
D: NA

DNA: TGTGCCAGCAGTTACTCGTCTTGGACAGATAACTACGAGCAGTACTTC
CDR3: CASSYSSWTDNYEQYF
V: TRBV6-5
J: TRBJ2-7
size: NA
D: NA

DNA: TGCGCCAGCCGGAGCTCCTATAATTCACCCCTCCACTTT
CDR3: CASRSSYNSPLHF
V: TRBV4-1
J: TRBJ1-6
size: NA
D: NA

DNA: TGTGCCAGCAGCTTGAAGACTGGTCCAGATACGCAGTATTTT
CDR3: CASSLKTGPDTQYF
V: TRBV5-4
J: TRBJ2-3
size: few
D: NA

DNA: TGTGCCAGCAGGTTAAATGGGGGCGCTGGGGCCAACGTCCTGACTTTC
CDR3: CASRLNGGAGANVLTF
V: TRBV7-9
J: TRBJ2-6
size: NA
D: NA

DNA: TGTGCCACCAGCACCCGGACAGGCTCCTACAATGAGCAGTTCTTC
CDR3: CATSTRTGSYNEQFF
V: TRBV15
J: TRBJ2-1
size: once
D: TRBD1

DNA: TGTGCCAGCAGCTACCCCGGTTACGAGCAGTACTTC
CDR3: CASSYPGYEQYF
V: TRBV5-4
J: TRBJ2-7
size: NA
D: NA

DNA: TGCGCCAGCAGCCAAGAGACAGGGGCAACCTACGAGCAGTACTTC
CDR3: CASSQETGATYEQYF
V: TRBV4-3
J: TRBJ2-7
size: NA
D: TRBD1

DNA: TGTGCCAGCAGAGGGGGCGTGGGTGGCTACACCTTC
CDR3: CASRGGVGGYTF
V: TRBV6-6
J: TRBJ1-2
size: NA
D: TRBD1

DNA: TGTGCCATCAGTGACCCGACAGGGTCCGAAAACATTCAGTACTTC
CDR3: CAISDPTGSENIQYF
V: TRBV10-3
J: TRBJ2-4
size: NA
D: TRBD1

DNA: TGTGCCAGCAGGTCGACTAGCGGGGTTAGCACAGATACGCAGTATTTT
CDR3: CASRSTSGVSTDTQYF
V: TRBV28
J: TRBJ2-3
size: NA
D: TRBD2

DNA: TGTGCCAGCAGAAGGACCGGGACAACAAATTCACCCCTCCACTTT
CDR3: CASRRTGTTNSPLHF
V: TRBV6-4
J: TRBJ1-6
size: NA
D: NA